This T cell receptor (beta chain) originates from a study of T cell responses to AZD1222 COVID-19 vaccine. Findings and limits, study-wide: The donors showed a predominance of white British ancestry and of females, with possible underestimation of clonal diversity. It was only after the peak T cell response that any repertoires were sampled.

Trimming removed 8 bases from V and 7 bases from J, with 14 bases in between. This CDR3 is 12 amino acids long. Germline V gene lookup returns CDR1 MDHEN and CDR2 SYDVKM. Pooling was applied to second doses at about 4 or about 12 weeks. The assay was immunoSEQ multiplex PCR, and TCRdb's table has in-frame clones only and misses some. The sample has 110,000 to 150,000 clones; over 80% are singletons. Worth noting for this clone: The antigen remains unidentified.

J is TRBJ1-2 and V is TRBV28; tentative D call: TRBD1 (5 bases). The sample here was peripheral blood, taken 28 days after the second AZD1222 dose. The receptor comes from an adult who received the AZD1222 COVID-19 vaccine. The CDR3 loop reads CASVNRLFGYTF. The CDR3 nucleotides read TGTGCCAGCGTTAACAGGCTCTTTGGCTACACCTTC.